The clone carrying this T cell receptor beta chain was recorded at least ten times. What it binds is unknown. The source of the sample is a study of early T cells in non-severe SARS-CoV-2 infection. At the level of the study: Investigators sequenced bulk RNA drawn from unsorted whole blood, and chains remained unpaired.

V shed 3 bases, J shed 1 base, and the junction held 6 bases outside the gene matches. The CDR3 sequence is 15 residues long. Per the germline V gene, CDR1 is DFQATT and CDR2 is SNEGSKA (reference sequence). Broader study findings: VDJdb matching skewed toward anti-spike CD8 responses, missing private and CD4 specificities.

In the library, individual cDNA molecules carried attached unique molecular identifiers. TCRdb re-derived calls from the 5' RACE reads in MiXCR, one entry per CDR3 protein. The data contain more than 60,000 distinct CDR3 sequences, roughly a tenth of them singletons. This clonotype originated in an adult who was a healthcare worker with PCR-confirmed SARS-CoV-2 infection or an uninfected control (not recorded which). The source material was whole blood. The V call is TRBV20-1, the J call TRBJ2-3, with 8 positions matching TRBD2. CDR3 sequence: CSASFSGAGTDTQYF. The CDR3 region has the DNA TGCAGTGCTAGCTTTAGCGGGGCGGGCACAGATACGCAGTATTTT.